This T cell receptor (beta chain) is drawn from a study of blood T cell repertoires in COVID-19. Looking at the study overall: The United States, Italy and Spain provided the acute and convalescent COVID-19 samples.

In the original analysis: Scientists estimated how many nucleated cells there were by amplifying reference gene primers. Assay: immunoSEQ multiplex PCR; the TCRdb copy retains only in-frame clones and omits some. That table supplies the V and J calls and clone size; D and trimming were determined from the DNA. The sample lists under 500,000 clones; approximately 90% were seen once. Study members were between about 18 and 95 years old and lived in some 26 US regions. CDR1 is SGHRS, CDR2 YFSETQ, per germline. V shed 6 bases and J shed 2 bases, with 13 bases lying between them. The CDR3 loop spans 14 amino acids.

The V gene is TRBV5-1, the J gene TRBJ2-3; a possible D gene is TRBD2 (7 bases). This clonotype was obtained from a woman aged 18-29 years with acute COVID-19. What was sequenced was PBMCs or T cells enriched from blood (not recorded which). DNA for the CDR3: TGCGCCAGCATGGGAGGGGGATCCACAGATACGCAGTATTTT. It codes for CASMGGGSTDTQYF. Variable domain in full (rest from reference TRBV5-1 and TRBJ2-3): KAGVTQTPRYLIKTRGQQVTLSCSPISGHRSVSWYQQTPGQGLQFLFEYFSETQRNKGNFPGRFSGRQFSNSRSEMNVSTLELGDSALYLCASMGGGSTDTQYFGPGTRLTVL.